This entry lists 3 T cell receptor beta chains sequenced from one sample in a study of cytomegalovirus exposure and HLA in healthy donors. The PCR had 60 Vbeta and 13 Jbeta primers. Clones were read by immunoSEQ multiplex PCR, and TCRdb kept only the in-frame ones, dropping some. The sample lists 200,000 to 250,000 clones, 70% to 85% occurring once. The sample taken for sequencing was PBMCs. These TCRs come from a woman aged 40 to 49 in good health and CMV-seronegative.

V usage is TRBV5-6 and J usage is TRBJ2-7; 8 nucleotides agree with TRBD1. The CDR3 contains 14 residues. V gave up 4 bases and J gave up 3 bases; unmatched junction bases: 6. CDR1 is SGHDT, CDR2 YYEEEE, per germline. Written as DNA, the CDR3 is TGTGCCAGCAGCCGGACAGGGAGCTACTACGAGCAGTACTTC. Translated, it gives CASSRTGSYYEQYF.

The J gene is TRBJ1-6, the V gene TRBV28; TRBD1 matches at 9 bases. Germline trimming cut 5 bases from V and 10 bases from J; bases unmatched to any gene: 3. CDR1 is MDHEN and CDR2 is SYDVKM in the germline V gene. This CDR3 is 13 amino acids long. Here the CDR3 DNA reads TGTGCCAGCAGTGGACAGGGGAACTCACCCCTCCACTTT. Translating gives CASSGQGNSPLHF. Full variable domain (rest looked up from reference TRBV28 and TRBJ1-6): DVKVTQSSRYLVKRTGEKVFLECVQDMDHENMFWYRQDPGLGLRLIYFSYDVKMKEKGDIPEGYSVSREKKERFSLILESASTNQTSMYLCASSGQGNSPLHFGNGTRLTVT.

This clone turned up a few times. V is TRBV10-1 and J is TRBJ1-5, with 9 bases fitting TRBD1. The germline V gene encodes CDR1 WNHNN and CDR2 SYGVQD (reference sequence). The CDR3 covers 14 residues. With V trimmed by 10 bases and J by 2 bases, 6 bases remained unmatched. CDR3 in DNA: TGCGCCAAGTGGTGGGACAGGGGCAATCAGCCCCAGCATTTT. Protein: CAKWWDRGNQPQHF.